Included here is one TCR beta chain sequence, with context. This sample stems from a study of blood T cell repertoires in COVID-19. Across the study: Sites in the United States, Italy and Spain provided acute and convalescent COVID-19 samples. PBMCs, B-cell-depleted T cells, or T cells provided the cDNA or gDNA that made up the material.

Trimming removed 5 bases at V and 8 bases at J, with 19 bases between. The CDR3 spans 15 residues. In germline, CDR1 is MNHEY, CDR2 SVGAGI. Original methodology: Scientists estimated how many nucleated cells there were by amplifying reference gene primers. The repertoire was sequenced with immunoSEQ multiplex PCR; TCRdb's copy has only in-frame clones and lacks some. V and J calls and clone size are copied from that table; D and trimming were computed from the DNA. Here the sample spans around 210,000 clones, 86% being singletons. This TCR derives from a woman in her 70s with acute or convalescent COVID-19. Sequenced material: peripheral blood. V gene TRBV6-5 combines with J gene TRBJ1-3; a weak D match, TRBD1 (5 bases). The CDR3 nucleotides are TGTGCCAGCAGTATAGGGTGGGGGGGAACGGACACCATATATTTT. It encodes CASSIGWGGTDTIYF.